Sequencing of this T cell receptor (beta chain) was carried out in a study of blood T cell repertoires in COVID-19. The CDR3 loop spans 17 amino acids. Unmatched junction bases numbered 8, after V lost 1 base and J lost 1 base. Germline lookup yields CDR1 LGHDT and CDR2 YNNKEL (reference sequence). Assay: immunoSEQ multiplex PCR; the TCRdb copy retains only in-frame clones and omits some. The sample carries about 40,000 clones, 75% to 85% recorded once. The rearrangement joins TRBV3-1 (or the pseudogene TRBV3-2) to TRBJ1-2, with TRBD1 matching over 8 bases. The sample taken for sequencing was peripheral blood. The clonotype comes from a man older than 75 with acute or convalescent COVID-19. CDR3 amino acids: CASSQGSRGPDNYGYTF. In DNA form, the CDR3 reads TGTGCCAGCAGCCAAGGGAGCAGGGGGCCGGATAACTATGGCTACACCTTC.